The entry below describes one T cell receptor beta chain. Its target is not known. The data are from a study of cytomegalovirus exposure and HLA in healthy donors. Study-wide results and caveats: Researchers reported in a later analysis that a missense DCLRE1C variant was tied to TCR beta V- and J-gene trimming. Presence/absence comparisons presumed near-even sequencing depth among donors.

In nominal health when sampled, donors likely had unrecorded immune exposures nonetheless. The PCR used 60 Vbeta and 13 Jbeta primers. As originally analysed: A later analysis tallied approximately 80 million unique TCR beta chains, 9 million to 12 million of them shared. Method: immunoSEQ multiplex PCR; TCRdb's copy keeps in-frame clones and lacks some. Clone size and V and J calls were adopted from that table, with D and trimming inferred from the DNA. The sample yields 85,000 to 130,000 clones, about a tenth seen once. Sequencing used PBMCs. This TCR was sampled from a man aged 35 to 55 in good health and CMV-seropositive.

CDR3: CATGRGSTEAFF. Written as DNA, the CDR3 is TGTGCCACCGGCCGGGGGAGCACTGAAGCTTTCTTT. This chain connects TRBV15 to TRBJ1-1; possible D gene TRBD1, 5 bases. Germline V gene sequence: CDR1 LNHNV, CDR2 YYDKDF (reference sequence). The CDR3 spans 12 residues. V lost 8 bases to trimming and J lost 4 bases, with 11 bases between them.